The present T cell receptor (beta chain) was sequenced within a study of radiotherapy plus CTLA-4 blockade in lung cancer listed by TCRdb under 2018. Describing the broader study: Among enrolled patients, approximately 17% had an objective response and 31% reached disease control.

General study outcomes and caveats: Increased serum interferon-beta after radiation, together with early dynamic changes in blood T cell clones, were reported to be the strongest predictors of response. TCR clones derived from tumors expanded in peripheral blood after treatment with radiotherapy and ipilimumab.

Inclusive of the bounding cysteine and phenylalanine, the CDR3 is 15 residues long. Here the CDR3 DNA is all that survives: 45 bases in frame from base 1. Looking up the germline V gene yields CDR1 SGDLS and CDR2 YYNGEE. V and J are trimmed by 6 bases and 7 bases, and the gene matches miss 9 bases of the junction. Comment on this clone: Its target antigen remains unknown. No base quality information exists; no much larger clone differs at one position.

The study tested focal radiation therapy combined with CTLA-4 blockade (ipilimumab) in patients with chemo-refractory metastatic non-small-cell lung cancer. Library construction relied on the immunoSEQ multiplex PCR assay. TCRdb re-hosts the immuneACCESS table, in-frame sequences only. Its copies lack some clones; in the studies checked, an unresolved V gene accounts for under half of them, and the cause for the rest is not known. This sample comprises tens of thousands of clones, 79% of them detected only once. Roughly 10% of the sample belongs to the ten largest clones. In this chain, TRBV9 is recombined with TRBJ1-6, and 8 bases in between align with TRBD1. The receptor was isolated from a human donor with non-small cell lung cancer who had a complete response to radiotherapy plus ipilimumab. Sequencing used peripheral blood, obtained from a patient treated with radiotherapy plus ipilimumab. The sequenced DNA: TGTGCCAGCACCTCGGGACAGGTCGGGAATTCACCCCTCCACTTT. The translation is CASTSGQVGNSPLHF.